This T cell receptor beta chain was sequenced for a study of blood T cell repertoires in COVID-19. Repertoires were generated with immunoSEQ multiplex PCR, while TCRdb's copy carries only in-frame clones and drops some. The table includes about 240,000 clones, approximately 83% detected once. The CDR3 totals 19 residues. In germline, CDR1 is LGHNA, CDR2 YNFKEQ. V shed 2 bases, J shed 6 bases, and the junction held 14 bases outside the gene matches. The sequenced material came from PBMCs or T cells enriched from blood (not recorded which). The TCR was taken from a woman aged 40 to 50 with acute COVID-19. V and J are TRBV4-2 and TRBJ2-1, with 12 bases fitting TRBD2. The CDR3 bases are TGTGCCAGCAGCCAACTGACTAGCGGGAGTCAATTTCAGAGCAATGAGCAGTTCTTC. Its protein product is CASSQLTSGSQFQSNEQFF.